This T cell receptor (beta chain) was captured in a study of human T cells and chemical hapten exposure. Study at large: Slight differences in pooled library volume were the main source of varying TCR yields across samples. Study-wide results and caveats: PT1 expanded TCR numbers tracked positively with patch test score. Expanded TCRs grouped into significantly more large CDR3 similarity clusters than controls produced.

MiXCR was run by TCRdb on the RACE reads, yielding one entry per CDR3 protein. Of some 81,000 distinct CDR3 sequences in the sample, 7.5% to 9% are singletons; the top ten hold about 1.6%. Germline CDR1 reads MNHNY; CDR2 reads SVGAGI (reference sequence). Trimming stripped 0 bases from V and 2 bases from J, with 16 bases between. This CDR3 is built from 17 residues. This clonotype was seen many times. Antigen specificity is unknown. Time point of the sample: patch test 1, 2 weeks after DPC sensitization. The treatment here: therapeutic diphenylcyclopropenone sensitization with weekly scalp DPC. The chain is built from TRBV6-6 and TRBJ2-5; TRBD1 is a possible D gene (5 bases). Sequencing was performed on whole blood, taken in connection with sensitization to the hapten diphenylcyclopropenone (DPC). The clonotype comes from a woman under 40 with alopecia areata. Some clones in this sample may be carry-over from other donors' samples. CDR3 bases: TGTGCCAGCAGTTACTCGTTGGGGCCCGGCTTGCAAGAGACCCAGTACTTC. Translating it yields CASSYSLGPGLQETQYF.